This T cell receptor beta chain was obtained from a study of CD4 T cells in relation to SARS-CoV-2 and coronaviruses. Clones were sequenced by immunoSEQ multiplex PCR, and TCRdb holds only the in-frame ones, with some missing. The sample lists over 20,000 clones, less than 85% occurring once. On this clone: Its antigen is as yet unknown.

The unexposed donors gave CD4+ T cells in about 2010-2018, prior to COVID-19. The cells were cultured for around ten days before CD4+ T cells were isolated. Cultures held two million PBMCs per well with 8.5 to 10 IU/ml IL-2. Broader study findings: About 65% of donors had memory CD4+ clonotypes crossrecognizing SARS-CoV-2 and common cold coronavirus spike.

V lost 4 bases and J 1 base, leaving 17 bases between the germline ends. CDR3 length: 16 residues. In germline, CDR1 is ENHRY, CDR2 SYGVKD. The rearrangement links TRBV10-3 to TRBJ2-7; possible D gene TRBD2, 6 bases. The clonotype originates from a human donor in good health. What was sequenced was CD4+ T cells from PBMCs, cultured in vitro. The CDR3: CAISGVGSGPSYEQYF. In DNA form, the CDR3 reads TGTGCCATCAGTGGTGTTGGTAGCGGACCTTCCTACGAGCAGTACTTC.